This T cell receptor beta chain was sequenced during a study of identical twins listed by TCRdb under 2016. Some background on the complete study: To test whether fetal clonotypes persist, the study used deep sequencing on TCR alpha and beta repertoires from monozygotic twins, unrelated adults of various ages, and cord blood. To rule out contamination, the twin experiments were replicated at different times with different library preparation protocols. General conclusions and limits of the study: Fewer insertions were carried by abundant cord blood beta clonotypes, a similar but weaker trend appeared in young adult naive repertoires, and no such trend appeared in memory repertoires. Excess twin sharing in beta out-of-frame sequences was weaker because fewer shared sequences lowered the signal-to-noise ratio. Because the same donors could not be followed over many years, conclusions were based on cross-sectional statistical analysis. Zero-insertion analyses could be partly confounded by invariant T cells such as MAIT and iNKT, although diverse VJ usage argued against such confounding for most clonotypes. Compared with coincidental sharing between unrelated individuals, out-of-frame TCR alpha sequences shared between twins had an excess of sequences with low generation probability. In monozygotic twins, out-of-frame TCR alpha sharing was systematically underestimated by recombination models, although the models agreed with sharing between unrelated individuals.

This clonotype was found a few times. No cognate antigen has been identified for it. No per-base quality is available; no much larger clone lies one base away. The protocol used for the library was 5' RACE. The instrument given in TCRdb is Illumina HiSeq 2000. A universal primer binding site was added through template switching, and the final cDNA carried a unique molecular identifier so that TCR cDNA molecules could be counted accurately. First-strand cDNA for TCR alpha and beta chains was synthesized from specific primers in the conserved constant-segment region. Each cDNA library was double barcoded, with a SMART-Mk sample barcode plus Illumina barcodes, to control for contamination. TruSeq adapter sequences along with Illumina sample barcodes were introduced in two successive PCR steps. TCR alpha and beta cDNA libraries were sequenced on the Illumina HiSeq platform with custom primers. The published analysis was carried out like this. Raw reads were processed with MiGEC to extract unique molecular identifiers, and MiXCR was used to determine CDR3 positions. For each individual, recombination models were inferred using an EM algorithm with the repgenHMM and IGoR tools. Shared clonotype analysis was performed with the tcR package in R, normalizing sharing by the product of cloneset sizes. To study raw recombination free of thymic and clonal selection effects, out-of-frame nonproductive sequences were analyzed. The raw public data were reprocessed by TCRdb itself: fastp quality trimming at Q25, MiXCR clonotype calling, in-frame beta chains only. Under each unique CDR3 protein, matching rows form one entry showing the most common genes and DNA. The authors' filters were not applied to this entry. In this sample the table shows around 650,000 distinct CDR3 sequences, about 7.6% of which occur a single time. The top ten hold 1.6% of the sample.

V sheds 5 bases and J sheds 7 bases, leaving 9 bases between their ends. CDR3 length: 11 amino acids, cysteine to phenylalanine. Of all the DNA, just the CDR3 is kept, 33 bases in frame from base 1. For CDR1 and CDR2, the germline V gene lists SGHRS and YFSETQ. Every donor was a healthy Caucasian. Three pairs of female monozygotic twins, all aged roughly 18 to 29 years, made up the twin cohort. Peripheral blood mononuclear cells were the source from which RNA for the TCR libraries was isolated. These records were also assigned to another study, of yellow fever vaccine responses in identical twins. As noted in the second study: The authors reported that the T cell response to vaccination in identical twins appeared partly convergent and partly personalized. In the study, vaccine-responding T cell clones were precisely tracked in identical twins.

Sequencing was done on a sample of PBMCs. The chain is made from TRBV5-1 and TRBJ2-5, with the D gene call left open. The sequence was collected from a woman aged 18-29 years in good health. Read as DNA, the sequence is TGCGCCAGCAGTGAAGATAGGACCCAGTACTTC. The translation is CASSEDRTQYF.